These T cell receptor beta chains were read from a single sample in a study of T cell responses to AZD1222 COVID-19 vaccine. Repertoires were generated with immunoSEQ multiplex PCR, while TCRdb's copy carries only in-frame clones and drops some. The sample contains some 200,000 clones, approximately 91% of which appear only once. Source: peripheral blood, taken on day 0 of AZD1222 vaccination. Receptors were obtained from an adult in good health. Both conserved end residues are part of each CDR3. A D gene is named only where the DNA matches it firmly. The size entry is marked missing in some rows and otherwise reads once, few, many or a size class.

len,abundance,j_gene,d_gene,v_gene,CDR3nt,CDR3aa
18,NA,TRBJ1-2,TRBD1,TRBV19,TGTGCCAGTAGATATAGGGGGGGGACAGGACGAGCTAACTATGGCTACACCTTC,CASRYRGGTGRANYGYTF
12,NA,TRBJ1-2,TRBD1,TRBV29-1,TGCAGCGTGGGACAGGGCTCCTATGGCTACACCTTC,CSVGQGSYGYTF
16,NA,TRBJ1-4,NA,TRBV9,TGTGCCAGCAGCCCCCGAACGGGGGCGGCTAATGAAAAACTGTTTTTT,CASSPRTGAANEKLFF
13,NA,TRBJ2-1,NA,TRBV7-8,TGTGCCAGCAGCTTAGGAGGCGGAAATGAGCAGTTCTTC,CASSLGGGNEQFF
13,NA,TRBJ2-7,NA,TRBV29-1,TGCAGCGTTGAAGTCTCTACGGACTCCGAGCAGTACTTC,CSVEVSTDSEQYF
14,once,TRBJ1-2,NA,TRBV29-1,TGCAGCGTTCCGAACAGGAGAAGATCCTATGGCTACACCTTC,CSVPNRRRSYGYTF
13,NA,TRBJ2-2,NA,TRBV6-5,TGTGCCAGCAGTTACTCGAGTTCCGGGGAGCTGTTTTTT,CASSYSSSGELFF
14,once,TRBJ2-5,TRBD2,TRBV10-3,TGTGCCATCAGCCTCGGGGGGGCGCAAGAGACCCAGTACTTC,CAISLGGAQETQYF
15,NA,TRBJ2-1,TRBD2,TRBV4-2,TGTGCCAGCAGCCAAGCTAGCGGGGACTACAATGAGCAGTTCTTC,CASSQASGDYNEQFF
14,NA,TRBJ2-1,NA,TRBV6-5,TGTGCCAGCGTGCTGACGGTCTCCTACAATGAGCAGTTCTTC,CASVLTVSYNEQFF
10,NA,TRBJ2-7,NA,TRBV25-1,TGTGCCAGCAGTTACTACGAGCAGTACTTC,CASSYYEQYF
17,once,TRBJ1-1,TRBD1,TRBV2,TGTGCCAGCAGTTTTAAGGCCTTGGGACAGGTGAACACTGAAGCTTTCTTT,CASSFKALGQVNTEAFF
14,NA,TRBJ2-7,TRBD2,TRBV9,TGTGCCAGCAGCGTAGCTGCTAGCGGATACGAGCAGTACTTC,CASSVAASGYEQYF
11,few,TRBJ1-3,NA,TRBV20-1,TGCAGTGCTAGAGTGGAAAACACCATATATTTT,CSARVENTIYF
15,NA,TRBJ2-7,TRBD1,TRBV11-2,TGTGCCAGCAGCTCGTTCGGGGACAGTAGTTTCGGGCAGTACTTC,CASSSFGDSSFGQYF
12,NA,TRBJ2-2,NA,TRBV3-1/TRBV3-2,TGTGCCAGCAGCCAAGTCACCGGGGAGCTGTTTTTT,CASSQVTGELFF
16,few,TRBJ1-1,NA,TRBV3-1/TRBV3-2,TGTGCCACCCAGAAAGGACAGCCCAGCTCGAACACTGAAGCTTTCTTT,CATQKGQPSSNTEAFF
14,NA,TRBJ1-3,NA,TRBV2,TGTGCCAGCACCCCCGAGGGCTCTGGAAACACCATATATTTT,CASTPEGSGNTIYF
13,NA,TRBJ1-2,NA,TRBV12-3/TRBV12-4,TGTGCCAGCAGTCCCGCCATTAACTATGGCTACACCTTC,CASSPAINYGYTF
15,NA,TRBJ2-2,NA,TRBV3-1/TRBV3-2,TGTGCCAGCAGCCAAGGACTAGTGAACACCGGGGAGCTGTTTTTT,CASSQGLVNTGELFF
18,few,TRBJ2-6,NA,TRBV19,TGTGCCAGCCAGTGGTCGGGAACAGCTCTCTCTGGGGCCAACGTCCTGACTTTC,CASQWSGTALSGANVLTF
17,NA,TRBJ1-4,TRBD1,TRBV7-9,TGTGCCAGCAGCCCAGTCCCGGGACAGTTTCAAAATGAAAAACTGTTTTTT,CASSPVPGQFQNEKLFF